The following is a TCR beta chain sequence with its context. What it recognizes is unknown. Sequenced by immunoSEQ multiplex PCR; TCRdb stores in-frame clones only, minus some. The table lists 8,500 to 14,000 clones, less than 35% of them singletons, with about 5.1% in the top ten. Trimming took off 0 bases at V and 0 bases at J, with 14 bases between the two ends. This CDR3 spans 17 amino acids. Germline V lookup: CDR1 LGHNT, CDR2 FRNRAP. The data were obtained in a study of T cells in localized non-small cell lung cancer. Study conclusions and caveats: Uninvolved adjacent lung had higher T cell clonality than tumor and all other tissues.

Sequenced here: lung tumor tissue, sampled before any cancer treatment. The J gene is TRBJ1-1, the V gene TRBV12-5, with D perhaps matching TRBD1 (5 bases). The receptor was derived from a man between 40 and 70 years old with stage I lung adenocarcinoma. CDR3 sequence reads: CASGLVVQGKLNTEAFF. In nucleotides, the CDR3 is TGTGCTAGTGGTTTGGTAGTGCAGGGAAAATTGAACACTGAAGCTTTCTTT.